This is a list of T cell receptor beta chains from one sample in a study of identifying expanded T cells in peripheral blood. Sequencing was performed with immunoSEQ multiplex PCR; in TCRdb, only in-frame clones are kept and a portion is missing. The data contain about 130,000 clones, approximately 86% of them singletons. Source material: blood. These TCRs come from a person between 18 and 70 years old in good health. CDR3s include the opening cysteine and the closing phenylalanine or tryptophan. D genes are given only for firm matches. The listing skips clone size in some rows; elsewhere it reads once, few, many or a size class.

v_gene	abundance	d_gene	j_gene	CDR3aa	CDR3nt
TRBV2	-	TRBD2	TRBJ2-1	CASSVSGRAWDEQFF	TGTGCCAGCAGTGTTAGCGGGAGGGCCTGGGATGAGCAGTTCTTC
TRBV5-8	-	TRBD2	TRBJ2-5	CASSLRLAGGETQYF	TGTGCCAGCAGCTTGAGACTAGCGGGGGGAGAGACCCAGTACTTC
TRBV19	-	TRBD1	TRBJ1-2	CASSDPGQLIEKYGYTF	TGTGCCAGTAGTGATCCGGGACAGCTCATCGAAAAGTATGGCTACACCTTC
TRBV14	-	-	TRBJ2-7	CASSPGHTYEQYF	TGTGCCAGCAGCCCGGGACATACCTACGAGCAGTACTTC
TRBV5-1	-	-	TRBJ1-4	CASSLADSFNEKLFF	TGCGCCAGCAGCTTGGCAGACAGCTTTAATGAAAAACTGTTTTTT
TRBV27	-	-	TRBJ1-5	CASSLEGRQPQHF	TGTGCCAGCAGTTTAGAGGGGCGGCAGCCCCAGCATTTT
TRBV19	-	-	TRBJ2-5	CASGPVPSGETQYF	TGTGCCAGTGGACCGGTCCCTTCGGGAGAGACCCAGTACTTC
TRBV11-3	-	TRBD2	TRBJ2-1	CASSSEGTSGRDEQFF	TGTGCCAGCAGCTCCGAGGGGACTAGCGGAAGGGATGAGCAGTTCTTC
TRBV5-1	-	TRBD1	TRBJ2-2	CASSLGDREDTGELFF	TGCGCCAGCAGCCTGGGCGACAGGGAAGACACCGGGGAGCTGTTTTTT
TRBV10-3	-	TRBD1	TRBJ1-4	CAISGTGVTNEKLFF	TGTGCCATCAGTGGGACAGGGGTAACTAATGAAAAACTGTTTTTT
TRBV21-1	-	-	TRBJ2-7	CASSLRIREQYF	TGTGCCAGCAGCCTAAGGATCCGCGAGCAGTACTTC
TRBV5-1	-	-	TRBJ1-4	CASSFLQGRGEKLFF	TGCGCCAGCAGCTTTCTACAGGGTCGAGGTGAAAAACTGTTTTTT
TRBV5-1	-	-	TRBJ1-2	CASSSGTANYGYTF	TGCGCCAGCAGCTCCGGGACGGCTAACTATGGCTACACCTTC
TRBV18	once	TRBD2	TRBJ2-1	CASSPRLAGGNEQFF	TGTGCCAGCTCACCACGACTAGCGGGAGGTAATGAGCAGTTCTTC
TRBV2	-	-	TRBJ2-3	CASIYYTGVPTDTQYF	TGTGCCAGCATTTATTATACGGGAGTCCCCACAGATACGCAGTATTTT
TRBV6-6	few	TRBD1	TRBJ1-3	CASSSRRQGSGNTIYF	TGTGCCAGCAGTTCTCGAAGACAGGGATCTGGAAACACCATATATTTT
TRBV25-1	-	-	TRBJ1-1	CASSDNLGSTEAFF	TGTGCCAGCAGTGATAACCTTGGTTCCACTGAAGCTTTCTTT
TRBV7-9	-	TRBD2	TRBJ2-3	CASTFGTGTSKHTQYF	TGTGCCAGCACCTTTGGAACCGGGACTAGCAAACATACGCAGTATTTT
TRBV18	-	TRBD2	TRBJ2-1	CASSIRLAGQVFEQFF	TGTGCCAGCTCCATCCGACTAGCGGGGCAGGTGTTTGAGCAGTTCTTC
TRBV18	few	TRBD1	TRBJ1-5	CASSPERQGFQPQHF	TGTGCCAGCTCACCTGAGCGACAGGGTTTTCAGCCCCAGCATTTT
TRBV28	once	-	TRBJ1-2	CASSQPPNHRGYTF	TGTGCCAGCAGCCAGCCCCCAAACCACAGGGGCTACACCTTC
TRBV5-1	few	-	TRBJ1-3	CASSLDNTIYF	TGCGCCAGCAGCTTGGATAACACCATATATTTT
TRBV6-6	-	-	TRBJ1-6	CASSPSNSPLHF	TGTGCCAGCAGTCCGTCCAATTCACCCCTCCACTTT
TRBV18	once	-	TRBJ2-5	CASSPQGIETQYF	TGTGCCAGCTCACCACAGGGGATCGAGACCCAGTACTTC
TRBV25-1	-	TRBD1	TRBJ1-4	CASSARDSQGEKLFF	TGTGCCAGCAGTGCTCGGGACAGCCAAGGCGAAAAACTGTTTTTT
TRBV7-2	-	TRBD2	TRBJ2-7	CASSTGLAGSYEQYF	TGTGCCAGCAGCACCGGACTAGCGGGCTCCTACGAGCAGTACTTC
TRBV11-2	few	-	TRBJ1-6	CASSLAMGEGSPLHF	TGTGCCAGCAGCTTAGCTATGGGGGAGGGATCACCCCTCCACTTT
TRBV27	once	TRBD1	TRBJ2-7	CASSRNRGLSYEQYF	TGTGCCAGCAGTAGAAACAGGGGGTTGTCCTACGAGCAGTACTTC
TRBV7-9	-	-	TRBJ1-5	CASSFEGAIQPQHF	TGTGCCAGCAGCTTTGAAGGGGCAATTCAGCCCCAGCATTTT
TRBV30	-	-	TRBJ2-7	CAWSVPTSIGTRNEQYF	TGTGCCTGGAGTGTACCCACCTCCATAGGGACGAGAAACGAGCAGTACTTC
TRBV5-6	-	TRBD1	TRBJ2-2	CASSFRTGATGELFF	TGTGCCAGCAGCTTTAGGACAGGGGCCACCGGGGAGCTGTTTTTT
TRBV11-1	-	TRBD2	TRBJ2-3	CASSLRPRTSGGADTQYF	TGTGCCAGCAGCTTACGCCCCCGGACTAGCGGGGGGGCCGATACGCAGTATTTT
TRBV18	-	TRBD1	TRBJ2-7	CASSPPGQGSYEQYF	TGTGCCAGCTCACCACCGGGACAGGGGTCCTACGAGCAGTACTTC
TRBV28	-	TRBD1	TRBJ1-2	CASSPNDRGPWGYTF	TGTGCCAGCAGTCCAAACGACAGGGGGCCGTGGGGCTACACCTTC
TRBV6-1	-	-	TRBJ2-1	CASSADAGSYNEQFF	TGTGCCAGCAGCGCGGATGCGGGCTCCTACAATGAGCAGTTCTTC
TRBV2	-	TRBD1	TRBJ2-7	CAGNGQGAVYEQYF	TGTGCCGGGAATGGACAGGGGGCTGTCTACGAGCAGTACTTC
TRBV2	-	TRBD1	TRBJ2-1	CASTYQGADEQFF	TGTGCCAGCACATATCAGGGGGCTGATGAGCAGTTCTTC
TRBV27	-	-	TRBJ1-3	CASSVNVGGNTIYF	TGTGCCAGCAGTGTAAACGTTGGTGGAAACACCATATATTTT
TRBV19	-	-	TRBJ2-5	CASSIVNSQETQYF	TGTGCCAGTAGTATAGTTAACAGCCAAGAGACCCAGTACTTC
TRBV4-1	-	-	TRBJ1-1	CASRNRAKGTEAFF	TGCGCCAGCAGAAACAGGGCGAAAGGGACTGAAGCTTTCTTT
TRBV19	-	-	TRBJ1-2	CASSIEPRRGKAGYTF	TGTGCCAGTAGTATAGAGCCACGGCGGGGGAAAGCTGGCTACACCTTC
TRBV15	-	-	TRBJ2-3	CATSRGEGDTQYF	TGTGCCACCAGCAGAGGTGAAGGGGATACGCAGTATTTT
TRBV28	once	TRBD2	TRBJ2-5	CASSSAGVVGTQYF	TGTGCCAGCAGTTCGGCGGGAGTTGTGGGGACCCAGTACTTC
TRBV2	-	TRBD1	TRBJ2-1	CASSSLRDRGDEQFF	TGTGCCAGCAGTAGCCTCCGGGACAGGGGTGATGAGCAGTTCTTC
TRBV18	-	TRBD2	TRBJ2-7	CASSPGTSGDYEQYF	TGTGCCAGCTCACCAGGGACTAGCGGGGACTACGAGCAGTACTTC
TRBV14	-	-	TRBJ1-4	CASSQESGRVGEKLFF	TGTGCCAGCAGCCAAGAATCCGGCAGGGTTGGCGAAAAACTGTTTTTT
TRBV29-1	-	TRBD1	TRBJ2-1	CSVRTGGHNEQFF	TGCAGCGTTCGGACAGGGGGCCACAATGAGCAGTTCTTC
TRBV10-3	-	TRBD1	TRBJ1-4	CAIREAGGDEKLFF	TGTGCCATCAGGGAGGCAGGGGGGGATGAAAAACTGTTTTTT
TRBV7-7	-	-	TRBJ2-1	CASSFLRGNEQFF	TGTGCCAGCAGCTTTCTCCGGGGTAATGAGCAGTTCTTC
TRBV10-1	-	TRBD2	TRBJ2-3	CASSGSSGSNGDTQYF	TGCGCCAGCAGTGGTAGTAGCGGGAGTAATGGAGATACGCAGTATTTT
TRBV4-3	-	-	TRBJ2-7	CASSPSLARPEQYF	TGCGCCAGCAGCCCCTCCCTGGCCCGTCCCGAGCAGTACTTC
TRBV23-1	-	TRBD1	TRBJ2-7	CASSQPGQGTHEQYF	TGCGCCAGCAGTCAACCGGGACAGGGGACCCACGAGCAGTACTTC
TRBV7-2	-	-	TRBJ1-1	CASSQGRPTEAFF	TGTGCCAGCAGCCAGGGACGTCCGACTGAAGCTTTCTTT
TRBV7-9	-	TRBD1	TRBJ1-5	CASQGGGNQPQHF	TGTGCCAGCCAGGGGGGGGGCAATCAGCCCCAGCATTTT